This is a list of T cell receptor beta chains from one sample in a study of T cell repertoires in cytomegalovirus infection. TCRdb re-analysed the reads in MiXCR, keeping a single row per CDR3 protein. This table holds 650,000 to 900,000 distinct CDR3 sequences, 25% to 35% found once. These receptors have no known antigen. The source material was cultured CD8+ T cells from PBMCs, sampled from culture after CMV antigen stimulation. The receptor set was obtained from a human donor in good health (CMV status not recorded). Some clones in this sample may be carry-over from other donors' samples. The CDR3 runs from the conserved cysteine through the conserved F or W. The D gene is left open where the match is weak. Size is omitted from some rows. Given values are once, few, many or a class for expanded clones.

J	size	D	V	DNA	CDR3
TRBJ2-3	few	TRBD1	TRBV7-8	TGTGCCAGCAGTCGTGGGACAGAGAACACAGATACGCAGTATTTT	CASSRGTENTDTQYF
TRBJ2-7	few	.	TRBV29-1	TGCAGCGTTGAGAGGGGGTCCTACGAGCAGTACTTC	CSVERGSYEQYF
TRBJ1-5	once	.	TRBV6-1	TGTGCCAGCAGTCCCCAAGGGACTGTACGCAATCAGCCCCAGCATTTT	CASSPQGTVRNQPQHF
TRBJ2-7	few	TRBD1	TRBV7-9	TGTGCCAGCAGCTCACCCATGGGACAGAGCTACGAGCAGTACTTC	CASSSPMGQSYEQYF
TRBJ2-1	few	TRBD2	TRBV4-1	TGCGCCAGCAGCCAAGATTTAGGACTAGCGAGATACAATGAGCAGTTCTTC	CASSQDLGLARYNEQFF
TRBJ1-6	.	.	TRBV6-8	TGTGCCAGCAGTTACGGGGCAGTGGGGAATTCACCCCTCCACTTT	CASSYGAVGNSPLHF
TRBJ1-5	.	.	TRBV6-8	TGTGCCAGCAGTCAGACCCCGGGCCAACGTAATCAGCCCCAGCATTTT	CASSQTPGQRNQPQHF
TRBJ2-2	once	.	TRBV20-1	TGCAGTGCTAGAGAACGGCGAGCAGGTCTCACCGGGGAGCTGTTTTTT	CSARERRAGLTGELFF
TRBJ2-7	few	.	TRBV6-2/TRBV6-3	TGTGCCAGCAGTTACCTTCAGGAGGAAATGCCCTACGAGCAGTACTTC	CASSYLQEEMPYEQYF
TRBJ2-1	few	TRBD2	TRBV7-9	TGTGCCAGCAGCTTAGGGAGCGGGAGCGCCTACAATGAGCAGTTCTTC	CASSLGSGSAYNEQFF
TRBJ2-3	many	.	TRBV7-8	TGTGCCAGCAGCTTTATTATTAGGGGCACAGATACGCAGTATTTT	CASSFIIRGTDTQYF
TRBJ2-1	.	.	TRBV29-1	TGCAGCGTCCTTGACAGTTACAATGAGCAGTTCTTC	CSVLDSYNEQFF
TRBJ1-1	.	.	TRBV7-9	TGTGCCAGCAGCTCCCGCCGGGGGGCCACTGAAGCTTTCTTT	CASSSRRGATEAFF
TRBJ2-5	few	.	TRBV4-3	TGCGCCAGCAGCCAAGAAAGGTTGTCAGGGGTCCGTGAGACCCAGTACTTC	CASSQERLSGVRETQYF
TRBJ2-1	.	.	TRBV7-2	TGTGCCAGCAGCAAGGCGGGGCGGCATGAGCAGTTCTTC	CASSKAGRHEQFF
TRBJ2-5	few	TRBD1	TRBV14	TGTGCCAGCAGTCTGGACTGGGACAGGGAGTACCAAGCTCAAGAGACCCAGTACTTC	CASSLDWDREYQAQETQYF
TRBJ2-4	many	.	TRBV7-8	TGTGCCAGCAGCCCCGAGCAGGGGCGAAACATTCAGTACTTC	CASSPEQGRNIQYF
TRBJ1-3	.	TRBD1	TRBV6-6	TGTGCCAGCAGTTACGATGACAGGGGGGTCAGGAACACCATATATTTT	CASSYDDRGVRNTIYF
TRBJ2-7	few	.	TRBV6-2/TRBV6-3	TGTGCCAGCAGTCCCTTCCAGGGGATAGCCTACGAGCAGTACTTC	CASSPFQGIAYEQYF
TRBJ1-1	many	TRBD1	TRBV10-3	TGTGCCATCAGTGCCTACCTGGGACAGCAAAACACTGAAGCTTTCTTT	CAISAYLGQQNTEAFF
TRBJ1-3	few	TRBD1	TRBV27	TGTGCCAGCTGGCCCCGGACAGGGTCGGGAAACACCATATATTTT	CASWPRTGSGNTIYF
TRBJ2-7	.	TRBD2	TRBV7-6	TGTGCCAGCAGCTCAGGCCGAGGGACTACCGTCCCCGAGCAGTACTTC	CASSSGRGTTVPEQYF
TRBJ2-5	few	TRBD2	TRBV28	TGTGCCAGCAGTTTGACCCTTGCGGGACTAGACCACCAAGAGACCCAGTACTTC	CASSLTLAGLDHQETQYF
TRBJ2-1	few	.	TRBV19	TGTGCCAGTAGTATAACACAGGGGGGGCGTGAGCAGTTCTTC	CASSITQGGREQFF
TRBJ1-1	.	.	TRBV27	TGTGCCAGCAGTCCCTTTAAGGGGGGCATGAACACTGAAGCTTTCTTT	CASSPFKGGMNTEAFF
TRBJ2-5	.	TRBD1	TRBV29-1	TGCAGCGTTGAAGATCCGGACAGGGAGGCCGAGACCCAGTACTTC	CSVEDPDREAETQYF
TRBJ2-2	.	TRBD2	TRBV10-1	TGCGCCAGCAAAGGGGAGGGGAGGAACGCCGGGGAGCTGTTTTTT	CASKGEGRNAGELFF
TRBJ1-3	.	.	TRBV2	TGTGCCAGCATCCCCCGTCACCAAAACACCATATATTTT	CASIPRHQNTIYF
TRBJ2-7	many	.	TRBV12-3/TRBV12-4	TGTGCCAGCAGCCCCGGGCTGGAGCAGTACTTC	CASSPGLEQYF
TRBJ1-1	few	TRBD1	TRBV12-3/TRBV12-4	TGTGCCAGCAGGCCTACAGGGGACACTGAAGCTTTCTTT	CASRPTGDTEAFF
TRBJ2-4	.	TRBD2	TRBV19	TGTGCCAGTAGAAATCGCGGGGGTCTAGCCAAAAACATTCAGTACTTC	CASRNRGGLAKNIQYF
TRBJ1-1	few	.	TRBV7-6	TGTGCCAGCAGCTCCGACAGAATAGAAGCTTTCTTT	CASSSDRIEAFF
TRBJ1-1	many	.	TRBV7-6	TGTGCCAGCAGGGGCATGAACACTGAAGCTTTCTTT	CASRGMNTEAFF
TRBJ2-1	few	TRBD1	TRBV6-2/TRBV6-3	TGTGCCAGCAGTTATACGGGACAGGGAATCTACAATGAGCAGTTCTTC	CASSYTGQGIYNEQFF
TRBJ1-5	.	.	TRBV7-9	TGTGCCAGCAGCAAACCGGGACTTTATCAGCCCCAGCATTTT	CASSKPGLYQPQHF
TRBJ2-1	.	.	TRBV2	TGTGCCAGCCCCCCTGGCAGGGCGTCCTTGAATGAGCAGTTCTTC	CASPPGRASLNEQFF
TRBJ2-1	.	.	TRBV5-5	TGTGCCAGCAGCTTGGTTCCGGGCCATATTCAGGATGAGCAGTTCTTC	CASSLVPGHIQDEQFF
TRBJ2-1	.	.	TRBV6-5	TGTGCCAGCAGTTACTCGAGGGGTGAAAACAATGAGCAGTTCTTC	CASSYSRGENNEQFF
TRBJ1-1	many	TRBD1	TRBV27	TGTGCCAGCAGCCCGGGGACAGGGGGCGGCACTGAAGCTTTCTTT	CASSPGTGGGTEAFF
TRBJ2-7	few	.	TRBV6-1	TGTGCCAGCAGTGTGGGCAGCTCCTACGAGCAGTACTTC	CASSVGSSYEQYF